This T cell receptor beta chain was observed in a study of beta chain features in type 1 diabetes (dated by TCRdb to between 2018 and 2020). The study in broad terms: Mean age, gender distribution, total cell number and subset yield were not different between patients and healthy donors. A total of 85 million to 140 million sorted cells were examined across all samples, and the number of cells per subset was strongly correlated with RNA yield. The study compared TCRB repertoires of sorted circulating CD4+ T cell subsets between recently diagnosed type 1 diabetes patients and matched healthy donors. Whereas all 28 donors provided naive and central memory subsets, regulatory and stem cell-like memory subsets were isolated from just 8 patients and roughly 8 healthy donors. Beyond this particular receptor, the publication reports: PCR might favor shorter templates, but patient and control samples were amplified and corrected together, so any skew would affect both groups equally. Because the HLA sub-analyses included only small numbers of individuals, any influence of HLA type on TCRB rearrangement was left unresolved. Naive, central memory and regulatory TCRB repertoires appeared more similar among patients than among healthy donors. At VDJ recombination sites, type 1 diabetes patients had fewer insertions and more deleted nucleotides, which implies abnormalities in thymic rearrangement. Because cDNA rather than genomic DNA was sequenced, highly expressing activated cells could have been over-represented, although no difference in activation and CD3 levels was found between groups. Type 1 diabetes patients showed a moderate but significant shortening of TCRB CDR3 length in all four CD4+ subsets.

The entire isolated RNA was reverse transcribed using the High Capacity cDNA Reverse Transcription Kit, and thus expressed TCRB transcripts were sequenced. Naive, central memory and regulatory T cell samples underwent deep immunoSEQ sequencing, averaging roughly 3.4 million total reads per sample. Sorted cells were lysed in RLT buffer and RNA was extracted with DNase-treated RNeasy Micro or Mini kits, depending on cell number. Each cell subset was processed separately to prevent cross-contamination, with patient and healthy donor samples processed together. Using the immunoSEQ multiplex PCR, TCRB sequences were amplified from cDNA into 87-bp fragments spanning the CDR3 region. Sequencing of the amplicons was performed on the Illumina HiSeq platform. Under the source paper's analysis protocol: PCR bias was corrected computationally using synthetic template baselines, and reads within Hamming distance 2 were collapsed, with unmergeable singletons discarded. Reads were aligned against IMGT to assign V, D and J genes, CDR3 length and insertions or deletions at six rearrangement sites. Within each subset, clonotype counts were normalized to the number of sorted cells before true diversity and Gini coefficients were calculated with the tcR R package. The overlap coefficient, calculated on TCRB nucleotide sequences, was used to measure repertoire sharing. As a proxy for the pre-selection repertoire, out-of-frame TCRB sequences from naive cells were analyzed. This immuneACCESS table, as held by TCRdb, lists in-frame sequences with V and J called but not all clones. Of the missing ones, under half trace to an unresolved V gene in checked studies; the others have no known cause. V, J and clone size are taken as reported in that table, and D and trimming were inferred from the DNA itself. For this sample the table gives hundreds of thousands of clones, of which 15% were detected only once. About 0.097% of the sample comes from the top ten.

From each donor, a single peripheral blood sample of approximately 120 mL on average was drawn into heparinised tubes. A BD FACSAria II was used to sort naive, central memory, regulatory and stem cell-like memory CD4+ T cells with a panel that included CD45RO, CCR7, CD25, CD127, CD95 and CD27. A purity above 98% was achieved for all sorted populations. Right away, PBMCs were isolated by Lymphoprep density gradient centrifugation and were stained directly, with no culture step. So that batch effects would be minimized, each experiment stained and sorted samples in pairs, pairing one healthy donor with one patient. There are 13 amino acids in the CDR3, from cysteine to phenylalanine inclusive. Only the CDR3 DNA is retained, 39 bases long and in frame from the first base. Trimming takes 3 bases from V and 6 bases from J, and the germline ends sit 12 bases apart. The germline V gene yields SGDLS for CDR1 and YYNGEE for CDR2.

This clone was counted a few times. Its antigen is unknown. It has no much larger one-base neighbor in the sample; base qualities were not kept. The material sequenced was naive CD4+ T cells from blood. The sample's cell subset or site label, in plain terms: true naive CD4+ T cells. The receptor comes from a man aged 18 to 30 in good health. The V and J genes are TRBV9 and TRBJ1-1; 6 matching bases give a weak D call of TRBD1. The encoded CDR3 is CASSATGKAEAFF. The bases are TGTGCCAGCAGCGCCACAGGGAAGGCTGAAGCTTTCTTT.